These T cell receptor beta chains were read from a single sample in a study of breast tumors, draining lymph nodes, adjacent tissues. One entry per CDR3 protein, called by TCRdb with MiXCR from the multiplex PCR reads. This sample has about 25,000 distinct CDR3 sequences; approximately 23% occur once, and the top ten carry about 13%. The material sequenced was breast tumor tissue. Source of these receptors: a female donor with breast cancer. Some clones in this sample may be carry-over from other donors' samples. The CDR3 runs from the conserved cysteine through the conserved F or W. The order of the fields is CDR3 length, clone size, D gene, V gene, J gene, CDR3 protein, CDR3 DNA. The D gene is left open where the match is weak. Clone size is given for some rows only: seen once, a few or many times, or a class if the clone is expanded.

16	many	.	TRBV5-1	TRBJ2-2	CASSLRPRGDTGELFF	TGCGCCAGCAGCTTGCGGCCGAGGGGGGACACCGGGGAGCTGTTTTTT
14	.	.	TRBV12-3/TRBV12-4	TRBJ1-5	CASSPGTDNQPQHF	TGTGCCAGCAGTCCCGGGACGGACAATCAGCCCCAGCATTTT
12	.	.	TRBV5-1	TRBJ1-2	CASSPSDYGYTF	TGCGCCAGCAGCCCCTCAGACTATGGCTACACCTTC
15	many	TRBD1	TRBV6-1	TRBJ2-7	CASRPGTAVDYEQYF	TGTGCCAGCAGGCCAGGGACAGCAGTGGACTACGAGCAGTACTTC
14	medium-sized	TRBD2	TRBV10-3	TRBJ2-7	CAITSTSGGYEQYF	TGTGCCATCACAAGTACTAGCGGGGGCTACGAGCAGTACTTC
15	medium-sized	TRBD2	TRBV6-5	TRBJ2-7	CASSQPGLGTYEQYF	TGTGCCAGCAGTCAACCGGGACTAGGAACCTACGAGCAGTACTTC
15	once	.	TRBV11-2	TRBJ2-1	CASSLEDRVSKEQFF	TGTGCCAGCAGCTTAGAGGACCGCGTGTCTAAGGAGCAGTTCTTC
17	.	TRBD1	TRBV15	TRBJ2-5	CATSQLIAGTGGETQYF	TGTGCCACCAGCCAACTCATAGCCGGGACAGGGGGAGAGACCCAGTACTTC
15	many	.	TRBV4-2	TRBJ2-2	CASSQDGQNTGELFF	TGTGCCAGCAGCCAAGATGGACAGAACACCGGGGAGCTGTTTTTT
17	.	TRBD2	TRBV4-1	TRBJ2-1	CASSQDLGGSSYNEQFF	TGCGCCAGCAGCCAAGATCTCGGGGGGAGCTCCTACAATGAGCAGTTCTTC
14	.	TRBD2	TRBV10-2	TRBJ2-7	CASSVSSGVYEQYF	TGCGCCAGCAGTGTCAGTAGCGGGGTCTACGAGCAGTACTTC
17	large	TRBD2	TRBV20-1	TRBJ2-3	CSADILLAGGSTDTQYF	TGCAGTGCTGACATACTACTAGCGGGAGGGAGCACAGATACGCAGTATTTT
18	few	TRBD1	TRBV28	TRBJ2-3	CASRRLGQGMLSTDTQYF	TGTGCCAGCAGACGGCTGGGACAGGGGATGCTAAGCACAGATACGCAGTATTTT
13	many	.	TRBV19	TRBJ2-5	CASSIGLQETQYF	TGTGCCAGTAGTATTGGGCTGCAAGAGACCCAGTACTTC
16	many	TRBD2	TRBV10-3	TRBJ2-1	CAISGLAGVRQDEQFF	TGTGCCATCAGTGGACTAGCGGGAGTACGACAAGATGAGCAGTTCTTC
12	once	.	TRBV13	TRBJ2-3	CASSSTADTQYF	TGTGCCAGCAGCTCTACCGCGGATACGCAGTATTTT
15	many	TRBD1	TRBV5-1	TRBJ1-2	CASSFLQGAIYGYTF	TGCGCCAGCAGCTTTCTACAGGGGGCAATCTATGGCTACACCTTC
16	few	.	TRBV18	TRBJ1-3	CASSRDTGSSGNTIYF	TGTGCCAGCTCTCGCGACACGGGTAGCTCTGGAAACACCATATATTTT
16	.	TRBD2	TRBV10-3	TRBJ2-1	CAIRDGTSGRENEQFF	TGTGCCATCAGGGATGGGACTAGCGGGAGAGAAAATGAGCAGTTCTTC
14	many	.	TRBV20-1	TRBJ1-3	CSARGPVSGNTIYF	TGCAGTGCTAGAGGTCCAGTCTCTGGAAACACCATATATTTT
14	medium-sized	.	TRBV20-1	TRBJ2-7	CSATPTASSYEQYF	TGCAGTGCTACCCCGACAGCGAGCTCCTACGAGCAGTACTTC
15	many	TRBD2	TRBV7-9	TRBJ2-1	CASSLRTSGYNEQFF	TGTGCCAGCAGCTTAAGGACTAGCGGTTACAATGAGCAGTTCTTC
13	.	.	TRBV10-2	TRBJ2-7	CASTPQRVNEQYF	TGCGCCAGCACCCCGCAGCGGGTGAACGAGCAGTACTTC
13	many	TRBD1	TRBV6-1	TRBJ1-5	CASSARQGQPQHF	TGTGCCAGCAGTGCCCGACAGGGCCAGCCCCAGCATTTT
14	many	.	TRBV3-1	TRBJ2-5	CASSQDLNQETQYF	TGTGCCAGCAGCCAAGACCTGAACCAAGAGACCCAGTACTTC
15	many	TRBD2	TRBV19	TRBJ2-7	CASSRSGSGSYEQYF	TGTGCCAGTAGCCGTAGCGGGAGTGGCTCCTACGAGCAGTACTTC
15	many	TRBD1	TRBV18	TRBJ2-7	CASSHPSGQGAEQYF	TGTGCCAGCTCTCACCCTTCGGGACAGGGCGCCGAGCAGTACTTC
13	many	TRBD1	TRBV6-1	TRBJ2-7	CASRSRGIYEQYF	TGTGCCTCTCGGTCCAGGGGGATATACGAGCAGTACTTC
14	.	TRBD1	TRBV5-1	TRBJ1-6	CASSWDRPNSPLHF	TGCGCCAGCAGCTGGGACAGACCCAATTCACCCCTCCACTTT
14	many	TRBD1	TRBV28	TRBJ2-7	CASSWDRGRYEQYF	TGTGCCAGCAGTTGGGACAGGGGGCGTTACGAGCAGTACTTC
14	.	.	TRBV10-3	TRBJ2-3	CAISERASTDTQYF	TGTGCCATCAGTGAGCGGGCTAGCACAGATACGCAGTATTTT
16	many	.	TRBV3-1	TRBJ1-3	CASSQDIGSSGNTIYF	TGTGCCAGCAGCCAAGATATCGGGAGCTCTGGAAACACCATATATTTT
17	many	TRBD1	TRBV19	TRBJ1-6	CASRPQSGGTDNSPLHF	TGTGCCAGTAGACCTCAATCCGGGGGGACAGACAATTCACCCCTCCACTTT
12	.	TRBD1	TRBV15	TRBJ1-1	CAVGGRQGEAFF	TGTGCCGTAGGGGGTAGACAGGGTGAAGCTTTCTTT
17	many	TRBD2	TRBV7-2	TRBJ2-1	CASSLALAGVSYNEQFF	TGTGCCAGCAGCTTAGCACTAGCGGGAGTCTCCTACAATGAGCAGTTCTTC
13	many	.	TRBV3-1	TRBJ2-1	CASSQAASNEQFF	TGTGCCAGCAGCCAAGCAGCGTCGAATGAGCAGTTCTTC
16	.	TRBD2	TRBV7-8	TRBJ2-3	CASSKLAGLGTDTQYF	TGTGCCAGCAGCAAACTAGCGGGGTTGGGCACGGATACGCAGTATTTT
13	many	.	TRBV14	TRBJ1-3	CASSHLTRDTIYF	TGTGCCAGCAGCCACCTTACACGAGACACCATATATTTT
12	.	.	TRBV20-1	TRBJ1-1	CSAPDRGTEAFF	TGCAGTGCCCCTGACCGGGGCACTGAAGCTTTCTTT
12	many	.	TRBV2	TRBJ2-7	CASSWGGYEQYF	TGTGCCAGCAGTTGGGGCGGCTACGAGCAGTACTTC
10	.	TRBD1	TRBV20-1	TRBJ2-1	CSAQRDRDLF	TGCAGCGCTCAACGGGACAGGGACCTCTTC
16	many	TRBD1	TRBV14	TRBJ2-2	CASSPAGGSLVGELFF	TGTGCCAGCAGCCCCGCAGGGGGTTCCTTAGTCGGGGAGCTGTTTTTT
11	many	.	TRBV4-1	TRBJ2-7	CASSHTNEQYF	TGCGCCAGCAGCCACACCAACGAGCAGTACTTC
14	many	.	TRBV5-1	TRBJ2-7	CASSSGTFNYEQYF	TGCGCCAGCAGCTCCGGGACCTTCAATTACGAGCAGTACTTC
11	many	.	TRBV3-1	TRBJ1-2	CASSQVGGYTF	TGTGCCAGCAGCCAGGTTGGGGGCTACACCTTC
13	.	TRBD1	TRBV20-1	TRBJ2-1	CSASGQGYNEQFF	TGCAGTGCTTCCGGACAGGGCTACAATGAGCAGTTCTTC
13	.	TRBD1	TRBV28	TRBJ1-2	CASSPGQVVGYTF	TGTGCCAGCAGTCCTGGACAGGTGGTTGGCTACACCTTC
18	.	.	TRBV18	TRBJ2-1	CASSPEVRQTSSYNEQFF	TGTGCCAGCTCACCAGAGGTCCGGCAGACGAGCTCCTACAATGAGCAGTTCTTC
12	many	.	TRBV5-4	TRBJ1-6	CASGGLNSPLHF	TGTGCCAGTGGAGGGTTGAATTCACCCCTCCACTTT